Detailed here is one T cell receptor beta chain. Its cognate antigen has yet to be identified. The sample holds no much larger clone one base away, and base qualities are not on file. This entry belongs to a study of blood T cell repertoires in COVID-19 (TCRdb year 2020). The study in broad terms: Collaborator samples came from the United States, Italy and Spain and covered acute and convalescent phases of COVID-19. The material from the prospective study consisted of cDNA or gDNA derived from T cells, B-cell-depleted T cells, or PBMCs. The dataset comprised deeply sampled blood TCRbeta repertoires from subjects exposed to, actively infected with, or recovered from COVID-19. A freely available public database, intended as a resource for researchers studying the immune response to SARS-CoV-2, is where the repertoires were released. Samples were obtained from the ongoing ImmuneRACE study (first 160 participants) and from about 1,300 subjects provided by 6 global collaborators. A de-identified subject ID, COVID-19 status, age in years and sex were almost always included in the sample metadata. Where available, HLA class I and class II types were obtained from metadata supplied by the sample provider rather than from assay-based typing. Broader findings and caveats from the paper: The quantity of clinical and demographic metadata differed by source and by participant and was supplied without curation.

In the prospective study, participants were about 18 to 100 years old, resided in 20 to 30 geographic areas of the United States, and were enrolled through a virtual design. In the prospective study, cohorts were assigned on the basis of participant-reported clinical history obtained from a screening survey and a study questionnaire. Exposed participants were defined as having been in contact with someone with a PCR-confirmed or clinician-diagnosed COVID-19 case within 2 weeks of study entry. Each participant in the prospective study had whole blood, serum and a nasopharyngeal or oropharyngeal swab collected by mobile phlebotomists. Participants in the prospective study had the option to provide additional blood draws and questionnaires over an approximately 2-month period. Before DNA extraction, prospective study blood samples were shipped either frozen or at room temperature. TCRbeta CDR3 regions were amplified from genomic DNA using the immunoSEQ Assay, a bias-controlled multiplex PCR. For the original study's pipeline: The number of nucleated cells in each sample was estimated by amplification of reference gene primers within the assay. Sequence reads were collapsed and filtered to measure the absolute abundance of every unique TCRbeta CDR3 rearrangement. For each sample, productive Simpson clonality was calculated as the square root of Simpson's diversity index across productive rearrangements. TCRdb provides this immuneACCESS table in a form limited to in-frame rearrangements. Some clones are lacking; in checked studies, under half of them reflect an unresolved V gene, and why the rest are absent is not known. The DNA gave D and trimming, while V, J and clone size come from that table. This sample has roughly 200,000 clones in its table, and around nine tenths of those were observed once. Roughly 4.9% of the sample belongs to the ten largest clones.

The germline V gene gives CDR1 as WSHSY and CDR2 as SAAADI. V loses 6 bases, J loses 6 bases, and the germline ends lie 15 bases apart. The CDR3 holds 14 amino acids from the cysteine to the phenylalanine. The DNA shown is the 42-base CDR3, in frame from base 1. The sample consisted of PBMCs or T cells enriched from blood (not recorded which). Rearrangement joined TRBV10-2 to TRBJ1-5, with TRBD1 perhaps the D gene, on 5 matching bases. The TCR sequence derives from a woman in her 30s who had been exposed to COVID-19. The CDR3 region reads CASRSGQVGQPQHF. At the DNA level, the sequence is TGCGCCAGCAGGTCAGGGCAGGTCGGTCAGCCCCAGCATTTT.